These 8 T cell receptor beta chains came from one sample sequenced in a study of blood T cell repertoires in COVID-19. Sequencing was performed with immunoSEQ multiplex PCR; in TCRdb, only in-frame clones are kept and a portion is missing. The sample comprises around 99,000 clones, 84% of which are singletons, and about 6.6% rests with the top ten. The specimen was peripheral blood. The receptors come from a woman aged 45-59 years with acute or convalescent COVID-19.

This clone was seen only once. The chain carries TRBV18 and TRBJ2-1; TRBD1 might be the D (6 bases). Trimming took off 0 bases at V and 0 bases at J, with 9 bases between the two ends. The CDR3 length is 16 residues. Germline V gene lookup returns CDR1 KGHSH and CDR2 LQKENI. DNA of the CDR3: TGTGCCAGCTCACCACCGAAAGGGGGCTCCTACAATGAGCAGTTCTTC. Its protein product is CASSPPKGGSYNEQFF.

The rearrangement joins TRBV19 to TRBJ1-1; D call uncertain. CDR3 size: 13 residues. V dropped 3 bases and J dropped 2 bases, with 7 bases sitting between them. Germline values: CDR1 LNHDA, CDR2 SQIVND (reference sequence). The CDR3, as DNA: TGTGCCAGTAGTATTCCTCTTAACACTGAAGCTTTCTTT. Protein sequence: CASSIPLNTEAFF.

This clone was seen only once. J is TRBJ2-6 and V is TRBV5-4; 14 bases match TRBD2. The junction had 3 bases not matched to a gene; V was cut back by 2 bases and J by 2 bases. The germline V gene encodes CDR1 SGHNT and CDR2 YYREEE (reference sequence). The CDR3 is 18 residues long. The CDR3 region has the DNA TGTGCCAGCAGCTTCCGACTAGCGGGGGGGCCTGGGGCCAACGTCCTGACTTTC. It is translated as CASSFRLAGGPGANVLTF.

The V and J genes are TRBV5-4 and TRBJ1-2, with a possible D match to TRBD1 (5 bases). CDR3 length: 15 amino acids. The germline V and J ends were trimmed by 2 bases and 0 bases, with 11 bases remaining between them. The germline V gene encodes CDR1 SGHNT and CDR2 YYREEE (reference sequence). CDR3 protein: CASSFGGRTNYGYTF. In nucleotides, the CDR3 is TGTGCCAGCAGCTTCGGGGGACGGACTAACTATGGCTACACCTTC.

V gene TRBV10-3 combines with J gene TRBJ2-4; D is possibly TRBD1 (6 bases). From germline, CDR1 is ENHRY and CDR2 SYGVKD. CDR3 size: 12 residues. Trimming took off 3 bases at V and 6 bases at J, with 6 bases between the two ends. The CDR3 loop reads CAISDRGNIQYF. The CDR3 bases are TGTGCCATCAGTGACAGGGGAAACATTCAGTACTTC.

The gene calls are TRBV2 and TRBJ2-3, with 13 bases fitting TRBD2. V shed 10 bases and J 2 bases; nucleotides not matched to a gene: 9. The CDR3 has 16 residues. CDR1 SNHLY and CDR2 FYNNEI come from the germline V gene. The CDR3 coding sequence is TGTGCCATCCCCGGGACTAGCGGGGCCCCCACAGATACGCAGTATTTT. Amino acids: CAIPGTSGAPTDTQYF.

The CDR3 loop reads CASSTLPLGYTF. The CDR3 nucleotides are TGTGCCAGCAGTACCCTTCCTCTAGGCTACACCTTC. This rearrangement joins TRBV28 to TRBJ1-2; D gene ambiguous. Germline CDR1 reads MDHEN; CDR2 reads SYDVKM. The V end was cut by 5 bases, the J end by 8 bases, with 12 bases between. The CDR3 sequence is 12 residues long.

This chain uses TRBV3-1 (or the pseudogene TRBV3-2) with TRBJ2-2; no clear D gene. The CDR3 runs to 14 residues. Trimming shortened V by 3 bases and J by 2 bases, and 7 bases separated the two germline ends. From germline, CDR1 is LGHDT and CDR2 YNNKEL (reference sequence). CDR3 sequence (DNA): TGTGCCAGCAGCCAGGGCTCCAACACCGGGGAGCTGTTTTTT. It specifies CASSQGSNTGELFF.